Below are 30 T cell receptor beta chains sequenced from a single sample in a study of T cells in localized non-small cell lung cancer. Produced via immunoSEQ multiplex PCR; TCRdb's table is partial and in-frame only. The sample has tens of thousands of clones; around nine tenths are singletons. The specimen was PBMCs, collected before any cancer treatment. These receptors were obtained from a man aged 35 to 70 with stage II lung adenocarcinoma.

This chain links TRBV6-5 with TRBJ2-7; TRBD2 matches 9 bases. Unmatched junction bases numbered 3, after V lost 3 bases and J lost 0 bases. Germline-derived CDR1 and CDR2 are MNHEY and SVGAGI. The CDR3 sequence is 15 residues long. CDR3 nucleotides: TGTGCCAGCAGTTATCGGCGGGGGGGCTCCTACGAGCAGTACTTC. It yields the protein CASSYRRGGSYEQYF.

The chain carries TRBV6-5 and TRBJ1-2; possible D gene TRBD1, 6 bases. The CDR3 is 15 residues long. With 0 bases removed from V and 4 bases from J, the gap between germline ends came to 12 bases. Germline-derived CDR1 and CDR2 are MNHEY and SVGAGI. The CDR3 DNA reads TGTGCCAGCAGTTACTCGATGGGACAAATCTATGGCTACACCTTC. Translating gives CASSYSMGQIYGYTF.

The J gene is TRBJ2-5, the V gene TRBV4-3, with 11 bases matching TRBD2. Germline lookup yields CDR1 LGHNA and CDR2 YSLEER. The V gene end was trimmed by 0 bases and the J gene end by 2 bases; junction bases not matched to a gene: 8. The CDR3 is 18 residues long. CDR3 sequence: CASSQEGWGLAEQETQYF. The CDR3, as DNA: TGCGCCAGCAGCCAAGAGGGGTGGGGACTAGCGGAGCAAGAGACCCAGTACTTC.

The chain combines TRBV2 with TRBJ2-3, with 7 nucleotides matching TRBD1. The CDR3 length is 13 residues. Per the germline V gene, CDR1 is SNHLY and CDR2 is FYNNEI. Losses at the gene ends were 4 bases for V and 4 bases for J; bases not matched to a gene: 2. The chain's CDR3 is CASSGQGADTQYF. CDR3 bases: TGTGCCAGCAGTGGGCAGGGGGCAGATACGCAGTATTTT.

J is TRBJ1-1 and V is TRBV5-1; D gene uncertain. Per germline, CDR1 SGHRS and CDR2 YFSETQ. The CDR3 is made up of 14 amino acids. V lost 0 bases, J lost 3 bases, and 9 bases lay in between. CDR3 bases: TGCGCCAGCAGCTTGGATCTGGACGACACTGAAGCTTTCTTT. It is translated as CASSLDLDDTEAFF.

The V call is TRBV30, the J call TRBJ1-1; 11 bases line up with TRBD1. Germline CDR1 and CDR2: GTSNPN and SVGIG (reference sequence). CDR3 length equals 17 residues. The V gene end was trimmed by 7 bases and the J gene end by 4 bases; junction bases not matched to a gene: 17. This CDR3 reads CALKPGTGGSGPTEAFF. In DNA form, the CDR3 reads TGTGCCTTGAAACCCGGGACAGGGGGATCCGGTCCCACTGAAGCTTTCTTT.

The chain joins TRBV9 to TRBJ2-2; D could derive from TRBD1 or TRBD2 (5 bases each). Trimming removed 3 bases at V and 9 bases at J, with 18 bases between. The length of the CDR3 is 15 residues. The germline CDR1 and CDR2 sequences are SGDLS and YYNGEE. The CDR3 protein is CASSEGPDSLRELFF. In DNA, the CDR3 is TGTGCCAGCAGCGAGGGGCCGGACTCCCTGAGGGAGCTGTTTTTT.

The chain uses TRBV7-9 and TRBJ2-7; 14 bases fit TRBD2. Unmatched junction bases numbered 6, after V lost 3 bases and J lost 5 bases. The CDR3 consists of 16 residues. Germline CDR1 reads SEHNR; CDR2 reads FQNEAQ (reference sequence). The CDR3 DNA reads as TGTGCCAGCAGCTTCTCGACTAGCGGGGGGGCCGACGAGCAGTACTTC. As protein: CASSFSTSGGADEQYF. The full variable domain, its missing parts supplied by reference TRBV7-9 and TRBJ2-7, is DTGVSQNPRHKITKRGQNVTFRCDPISEHNRLYWYRQTLGQGPEFLTYFQNEAQLEKSRLLSDRFSAERPKGSFSTLEIQRTEQGDSAMYLCASSFSTSGGADEQYFGPGTRLTVT.

This chain joins TRBV6-5 and TRBJ2-7, with TRBD2 identical over 7 bases. V lost 8 bases, J lost 2 bases, and 12 bases stayed unmatched. The CDR3 is 15 residues long. Germline V gene lookup returns CDR1 MNHEY and CDR2 SVGAGI. Here the CDR3 reads CASLPDGGLAYEQYF. CDR3 coding DNA: TGTGCCAGCCTCCCGGACGGGGGGTTAGCCTACGAGCAGTACTTC.

V and J are TRBV18 and TRBJ2-7, with a possible D match to TRBD2 (5 bases). The CDR3 has 16 residues. Germline loops: CDR1 KGHSH, CDR2 LQKENI. The V and J ends lost 5 bases and 1 base respectively, with 18 bases between them. CDR3 sequence (DNA): TGTGCCAGCTCAGCGCAACCGACAAGCGGTTCCTACGAGCAGTACTTC. It codes for CASSAQPTSGSYEQYF.

This clone was observed a handful of times. This CDR3 reads CASSSGVGTEAFF. In nucleotides, the CDR3 is TGTGCCAGCAGCTCCGGCGTGGGCACTGAAGCTTTCTTT. The J gene is TRBJ1-1, the V gene TRBV7-6, with no clear D. CDR3 length: 13 amino acids. Germline V lookup: CDR1 SGHVS, CDR2 FNYEAQ. Trimming removed 4 bases at V and 4 bases at J, with 10 bases between.

This clone was picked up a small number of times. The V gene is TRBV10-3, the J gene TRBJ2-7; D possibly corresponds to TRBD1 (6 bases). This CDR3 spans 12 amino acids. V was pared by 10 bases and J by 6 bases, with 16 bases between. Germline-derived CDR1 and CDR2 are ENHRY and SYGVKD. Here the CDR3 reads CANSGTRGEQYF. The CDR3, as DNA: TGTGCCAATTCCGGGACCAGGGGCGAGCAGTACTTC.

A note on this clone: Different DNA sequences within this sample yield the same CDR3. The V gene is TRBV18, the J gene TRBJ1-1; D is unclear. Trimming cost V 4 bases and J 5 bases, with 11 bases left between them. Germline V gene sequence: CDR1 KGHSH, CDR2 LQKENI. The CDR3 spans 13 residues. DNA for the CDR3: TGTGCCAGCTCACGGGAGACGGGGACTGAAGCTTTCTTT. Translated: CASSRETGTEAFF.

V is TRBV7-9 and J is TRBJ1-1, with D possibly being TRBD1 (6 bases). Trimming cost V 8 bases and J 5 bases, with 15 bases left between them. This CDR3 contains 13 residues. Germline lookup yields CDR1 SEHNR and CDR2 FQNEAQ (reference sequence). This CDR3 is CASGYREVTEAFF. CDR3 sequence (DNA): TGTGCCAGCGGATACAGGGAGGTGACTGAAGCTTTCTTT. The variable domain in full, with the rest retrieved from reference TRBV7-9 and TRBJ1-1, is DTGVSQNPRHKITKRGQNVTFRCDPISEHNRLYWYRQTLGQGPEFLTYFQNEAQLEKSRLLSDRFSAERPKGSFSTLEIQRTEQGDSAMYLCASGYREVTEAFFGQGTRLTVV.

CDR3 residues: CASISTGLAKNIQYF. The DNA of the CDR3 is TGTGCCAGCATATCAACGGGACTAGCCAAAAACATTCAGTACTTC. V gene TRBV6-1 combines with J gene TRBJ2-4; the D gene is possibly TRBD2 (6 bases). CDR1 is MNHNS, CDR2 SASEGT, per germline. Deletions cut 7 bases from V and 0 bases from J, with 13 bases between. This CDR3 has 15 residues.

V gene TRBV28 combines with J gene TRBJ1-4, with D hard to call. The CDR3 runs to 16 residues. V was clipped by 5 bases and J by 2 bases, with 15 bases between them. Germline V lookup: CDR1 MDHEN, CDR2 SYDVKM. In DNA, the CDR3 is TGTGCCAGCAGTCCGGGTTCCGGGGTCACTAATGAAAAACTGTTTTTT. The encoded protein is CASSPGSGVTNEKLFF. The full variable domain, its missing parts supplied by reference TRBV28 and TRBJ1-4, is DVKVTQSSRYLVKRTGEKVFLECVQDMDHENMFWYRQDPGLGLRLIYFSYDVKMKEKGDIPEGYSVSREKKERFSLILESASTNQTSMYLCASSPGSGVTNEKLFFGSGTQLSVL.

CDR3 loop: CASRYSGSGNTIYF. CDR3 sequence (DNA): TGTGCCAGCAGGTATTCAGGGTCAGGAAACACCATATATTTT. The chain recombines TRBV6-5 with TRBJ1-3; D perhaps matches TRBD1 (5 bases). Trimming stripped 6 bases from V and 4 bases from J, with 13 bases between. This CDR3 has 14 residues. Germline values: CDR1 MNHEY, CDR2 SVGAGI.

The chain joins TRBV28 to TRBJ2-3; D remains unclear. Germline CDR1 is MDHEN and CDR2 is SYDVKM. V gave up 5 bases and J gave up 2 bases, with 11 bases separating them. The CDR3 runs to 14 residues. CDR3 DNA sequence: TGTGCCAGCAGTAGGAACAGAGACACAGATACGCAGTATTTT. This sequence encodes CASSRNRDTDTQYF.

The V call is TRBV10-3, the J call TRBJ2-7; TRBD1 matches 8 bases. Looked up from germline, CDR1 is ENHRY and CDR2 is SYGVKD. V was pared by 8 bases and J by 5 bases, with 8 bases of the junction left unmatched. The CDR3 has 13 amino acids. CDR3 amino acids: CAIRDRLLNEQYF. CDR3 nucleotide sequence: TGTGCCATCCGGGACAGGCTTCTCAACGAGCAGTACTTC.

This clone occurred once. This rearrangement joins TRBV6-5 to TRBJ1-2; TRBD1 might be the D (5 bases). The CDR3 sequence is 15 residues long. V gave up 6 bases and J gave up 3 bases, with 17 bases separating them. Germline-derived CDR1 and CDR2 are MNHEY and SVGAGI. CDR3 in amino acids: CASSSAGTEHYGYTF. CDR3 DNA sequence: TGTGCCAGCAGCTCGGCCGGGACGGAACACTATGGCTACACCTTC.

CDR3 amino acids: CASSYSGRVTDTQYF. The DNA for the CDR3 is TGTGCCAGCAGTTACTCTGGCAGGGTAACAGATACGCAGTATTTT. V usage is TRBV6-5 and J usage is TRBJ2-3, with a weak D call TRBD1 (5 bases). Germline lookup yields CDR1 MNHEY and CDR2 SVGAGI. This CDR3 has 15 amino acids. V lost 0 bases and J lost 3, with 10 bases in between.

The gene calls are TRBV6-6 and TRBJ1-1, with 7 bases that match TRBD1. V shed 0 bases and J 10 bases; nucleotides not matched to a gene: 8. Germline-derived CDR1 and CDR2 are MNHNY and SVGAGI (reference sequence). CDR3 size: 14 residues. This CDR3 is CASSYSLSTGLAFF. CDR3 bases: TGTGCCAGCAGTTACTCGCTTTCGACAGGGTTAGCTTTCTTT.

The chain combines TRBV5-6 with TRBJ1-2; no firm D call. V was trimmed by 3 bases and J by 6 bases, leaving 18 bases between them. CDR1 is SGHDT, CDR2 YYEEEE, per germline. This CDR3 is built from 15 residues. CDR3 sequence: CASSSGRRSRDGYTF. CDR3 DNA: TGTGCCAGCAGCTCCGGTAGACGGAGTCGGGATGGCTACACCTTC. The full variable domain, with the rest looked up from reference TRBV5-6 and TRBJ1-2, is DAGVTQSPTHLIKTRGQQVTLRCSPKSGHDTVSWYQQALGQGPQFIFQYYEEEERQRGNFPDRFSGHQFPNYSSELNVNALLLGDSALYLCASSSGRRSRDGYTFGSGTRLTVV.

The chain links TRBV30 to TRBJ2-5; no definite D call. CDR1 is GTSNPN and CDR2 is SVGIG in the germline V gene (reference sequence). The V end lost 1 base, the J end lost 3 bases, and 3 bases lay between the germline ends. The CDR3 runs to 11 residues. The chain's CDR3 is CAWSEEETQYF. CDR3 nucleotides: TGTGCCTGGAGTGAAGAAGAGACCCAGTACTTC.

The chain couples TRBV19 to TRBJ1-1, with unresolved D. The CDR3 totals 13 residues. Between the trimmed V and J ends, which lost 6 bases and 0 bases, there was a span of 8 bases. Germline V CDR1 and CDR2: LNHDA, SQIVND (reference sequence). Here the CDR3 reads CASSAEVNTEAFF. For the CDR3, the DNA is TGTGCCAGTAGCGCTGAGGTGAACACTGAAGCTTTCTTT.

The rearrangement links TRBV7-2 to TRBJ2-1; D might be TRBD1 (6 bases). Trimming removed 5 bases at V and 8 bases at J, with 16 bases between. The germline gives CDR1 SGHTA, CDR2 FQGNSA. This CDR3 has 14 amino acids. DNA of the CDR3: TGTGCCAGCAGCACCGGGACACCCTGGGATGAGCAGTTCTTC. Encoded protein: CASSTGTPWDEQFF.

V usage is TRBV7-8 and J usage is TRBJ2-7, with TRBD2 matching over 11 bases. The V gene's germline CDR1 is SGHVS and CDR2 FQNEAQ. The CDR3 is made up of 16 amino acids. Germline trimming cut 4 bases from V and 7 bases from J; bases unmatched to any gene: 12. This CDR3 is CASSSGLADLRGEQYF. The CDR3, as DNA: TGTGCCAGCAGCTCGGGACTAGCGGACTTAAGGGGAGAGCAGTACTTC. Looking up the rest from reference TRBV7-8 and TRBJ2-7 gives the full variable domain: GAGVSQSPRYKVAKRGQDVALRCDPISGHVSLFWYQQALGQGPEFLTYFQNEAQLDKSGLPSDRFFAERPEGSVSTLKIQRTQQEDSAVYLCASSSGLADLRGEQYFGPGTRLTVT.

The CDR3 DNA sequence: TGTGCCAGCTCACCCCAAGGGACACTTAATGAAAAACTGTTTTTT. It translates to CASSPQGTLNEKLFF. V gene TRBV18 combines with J gene TRBJ1-4, with a tentative D call TRBD1 (6 bases). The CDR3 consists of 15 residues. Germline assignment: CDR1 KGHSH and CDR2 LQKENI. With 3 bases removed from V and 4 bases from J, the gap between germline ends came to 12 bases.

The J gene is TRBJ2-2, the V gene TRBV7-2; TRBD2 agrees at 11 bases. After removal of 2 bases from V and 2 bases from J, the junction contained 4 bases not matched to a gene. CDR1 is SGHTA, CDR2 FQGNSA, per germline. The CDR3 loop spans 17 amino acids. In DNA, the CDR3 is TGTGCCAGCAGCTTATCGGGACTAGCGGCAAACACCGGGGAGCTGTTTTTT. Its translation is CASSLSGLAANTGELFF.

CDR3 loop: CASRIAGGLTDTQYF. Written as DNA, the CDR3 is TGTGCCAGCAGAATAGCGGGGGGCCTCACAGATACGCAGTATTTT. The chain carries TRBV5-4 and TRBJ2-3; 10 bases agree with TRBD2. Trimming took 5 bases from V and 2 from J; bases not matched to a gene: 5. Looked up from germline, CDR1 is SGHNT and CDR2 is YYREEE (reference sequence). This CDR3 spans 15 amino acids.